The sequence of this T cell receptor (beta chain) was determined in a study of T cells in Graves' hyperthyroidism and ophthalmopathy (dated by TCRdb to between 2018 and 2021). For context, the study as a whole: Peripheral blood was collected at initial diagnosis, before any treatment. A discovery cohort of about a hundred patients, 43 with Graves' ophthalmopathy and more than 55 with stable Graves' hyperthyroidism, was used to find distinguishing TCR V-J signatures. Whether ophthalmopathy could be predicted prospectively was tested in an independent validation cohort made up of 18 to 20 hyperthyroidism patients plus 17 patients who later progressed to ophthalmopathy. The roughly 90 discovery patients were divided at random into training and test sets in a 7:3 ratio. In about 6 Graves' hyperthyroidism patients, the study also compared T-cell repertoires from thyroid tissue with T-cell repertoires from blood. After sampling, hyperthyroidism patients received methimazole starting at 30 mg daily, and ophthalmopathy patients received high-dose intravenous methylprednisolone. TCR Vbeta CDR3 sequencing of roughly 140 peripheral blood samples (43 ophthalmopathy, under 80 hyperthyroidism and roughly 17 progressor patients) is reported in the paper. Overall study outcomes, separate from this receptor: Sample size was not statistically predetermined, and investigators were not blinded to group allocation. In validation, progression to ophthalmopathy was predicted by the model with nearly 71% sensitivity and around 76% specificity, a median of approximately 7.1 months before onset. A 13 V-J signature model separated ophthalmopathy from stable hyperthyroidism, with approximately 87% sensitivity and just under 84% specificity in cross-validation and 80%/75% in testing. Most expanded thyroid clonotypes (frequency above 0.001) were also detected in blood, a finding suggesting that blood repertoires may reflect thyroid immune responses.

The TCR beta CDR3 regions were amplified from the RNA transcripts. A first-round RT-PCR of the TCR CDR3 used the HTBI primer set with the Qiagen OneStep RT-PCR kit. A second multiplex PCR round built the libraries, followed by size selection and purification. The libraries were sequenced on an Illumina HiSeq2000 using paired-end 100 bp reads. The source study handled its data this way. Raw data were processed with SOAPnuke, discarding reads with adapters, uncalled bases, mean Phred below 15, or no exact constant-primer or identifier match. High-quality paired reads were merged using COPE v1.2.5, and each unique nucleotide sequence was defined as a clonotype. MiTCR v1.1 was used to align the clonotypes against IMGT TRBV, TRBD and TRBJ reference segments. The analysis was restricted to V-J combinations with a frequency above 0.0001, which together covered over 99% of the repertoires. A TCS score was defined as the ratio between F50 (clonal expansion) and ExV (chaos), using BLOSUM62-based TCRdist between CDR3 peptides within each V-J. Welch's t-statistics and random forest reduced fewer than 550 V-J features to some 14, which were used in a naive Bayes classifier (R e1071). TCRdb took the public reads, trimmed them with fastp at Q25, ran MiXCR for clone calling and kept in-frame beta chains. Entries are consolidated by CDR3 protein sequence, retaining the most common genes and DNA. These V and J calls rely on TCRdb rather than the paper's analysis. The sample table contains 450,000 to 650,000 distinct CDR3 sequences; only one count was recorded for 14% of them. The top ten clones comprise about 7% of the sample.

Ophthalmopathy patients had moderately to severely active disease, Clinical Activity Score of at least 3, NOSPECS grade of at least 4, and duration under 3 months. Any patient with an uncontrolled infection, another autoimmune disease, pregnancy or lactation was excluded. Clinical symptoms, serum thyroxine and TRAb, thyroid ultrasound, and orbital computed tomography formed the basis for the diagnoses. PBMCs were isolated from about 10 ml of fresh peripheral blood by Ficoll-Paque density gradient centrifugation. Total RNA was extracted with Trizol reagent, and quality was checked on an Agilent 2100 Bioanalyzer. The sample holds many counts of this clonotype. The antigen this receptor binds is unknown. Base qualities are not at hand, and no much larger clone is one base apart. The V and J ends are trimmed by 5 bases and 3 bases, leaving 14 bases between them. The CDR3, cysteine through phenylalanine, is 14 amino acids long. Only the CDR3 DNA is retained, 42 bases long and in frame from the first base. For CDR1 and CDR2, the germline V gene (reference sequence) lists LNHNV and YYDKDF.

Sequenced: blood. The sequence was obtained from a woman between 18 and 29 years old with Graves' ophthalmopathy. The chain uses TRBV15 and TRBJ2-7; TRBD2 is a possible D gene, resting on 6 matching bases. The CDR3 region reads CATSPLRRDYEQYF. The nucleotide sequence reads TGTGCCACCAGCCCTCTCCGGAGGGACTACGAGCAGTACTTC.